These 28 T cell receptor beta chains were sequenced from one sample in a study of shared clonotypes between healthy human individuals. Naive CD8 isolation took CD45RO-negative cells positively selected for CCR7 and excluded terminally differentiated effector memory CD45RA+ cells. The protocol was immunoSEQ multiplex PCR, while the TCRdb copy is restricted to in-frame clones and leaves out a portion. The sample records 2 million or so clones, approximately 95% being singletons. The sequencing input was naive CD8+ T cells sorted from blood. These receptors were collected from a man in his late teens or twenties in good health.

The CDR3 here is CASSPQALQETQYF. The CDR3 region has the DNA TGCGCCAGCAGCCCGCAGGCGCTCCAAGAGACCCAGTACTTC. V is TRBV5-1 and J is TRBJ2-5; no firm D call. V lost 4 bases, J lost 1 base, and 11 bases lay in between. The V gene's germline CDR1 is SGHRS and CDR2 YFSETQ. This CDR3 is built from 14 residues.

V and J are TRBV29-1 and TRBJ2-3; 9 nucleotides match TRBD1. CDR1 is SQVTM, CDR2 ANQGSEA, per germline. The CDR3 covers 14 residues. The ends lost 5 bases at V and 3 bases at J; junction bases unmatched: 6. In nucleotides, the CDR3 is TGCAGCGTTCCGGACAGGGGAAGGACAGATACGCAGTATTTT. Its translation: CSVPDRGRTDTQYF.

The chain recombines TRBV4-3 with TRBJ2-7; the D gene is possibly TRBD2 (5 bases). Germline-derived CDR1 and CDR2 are LGHNA and YSLEER. The CDR3 consists of 15 residues. Deletions cut 4 bases from V and 4 bases from J, with 17 bases between. CDR3 DNA sequence: TGCGCCAGCAGCCCACGGCAGAGCGGAGTATACGAGCAGTACTTC. Residues: CASSPRQSGVYEQYF.

The chain's CDR3 is CASSLVGQGVYSPLHF. The CDR3 nucleotides read TGTGCCAGCAGCTTAGTCGGGCAGGGGGTTTATTCACCCCTCCACTTT. V usage is TRBV11-3 and J usage is TRBJ1-6, with 7 bases matching TRBD1. The CDR3 runs 16 residues. The germline V gene has CDR1 SGHNT and CDR2 YENEEA. Trimming removed 1 base from V and 8 bases from J; junction bases left unmatched: 8. Together with reference TRBV11-3 and TRBJ1-6, the CDR3 gives the full variable domain: EAGVVQSPRYKIIEKKQPVAFWCNPISGHNTLYWYLQNLGQGPELLIRYENEEAVDDSQLPKDRFSAERLKGVDSTLKIQPAELGDSAVYLCASSLVGQGVYSPLHFGNGTRLTVT.

The J gene is TRBJ1-2, the V gene TRBV5-6, with TRBD1 as a possible D gene (6 bases). CDR1 is SGHDT, CDR2 YYEEEE, per germline. This CDR3 comprises 14 residues. Trimming stripped 0 bases from V and 6 bases from J, with 12 bases between. Written as DNA, the CDR3 is TGTGCCAGCAGCTTGGAAGGGGGGGCAGATGGCTACACCTTC. Its translation: CASSLEGGADGYTF.

CDR3 amino acids: CASRLAGHNEQFF. The CDR3 nucleotides are TGTGCCAGCAGGCTAGCGGGGCACAATGAGCAGTTCTTC. The chain is built from TRBV7-2 and TRBJ2-1; 9 bases line up with TRBD2. With 6 bases clipped from V and 5 bases from J, the junction kept 2 bases outside the gene matches. The CDR3 length is 13 residues. The germline V gene has CDR1 SGHTA and CDR2 FQGNSA.

The rearrangement links TRBV4-1 to TRBJ2-1, with TRBD1 identical over 9 bases. Germline V gene data show CDR1 as MGHRA and CDR2 as YSYEKL. This CDR3 has 15 amino acids. The V and J ends lost 0 bases and 9 bases, in that order; junction bases with no gene match: 6. CDR3 coding DNA: TGCGCCAGCAGCCAAGATGTACAGGGGGCGAGTGAGCAGTTCTTC. Its protein product is CASSQDVQGASEQFF.

The chain combines TRBV6-5 with TRBJ1-2; the D gene is possibly TRBD1 (5 bases). The V and J ends lost 0 bases and 1 base respectively, with 9 bases between them. CDR1 and CDR2 from the germline V gene are MNHEY and SVGAGI. The length of the CDR3 is 15 residues. CDR3 sequence reads: CASSYSWDLNYGYTF. CDR3 DNA: TGTGCCAGCAGTTACTCCTGGGACCTTAACTATGGCTACACCTTC.

The CDR3 is CASSQELTSGGISYEQYF. CDR3 nucleotides: TGTGCCAGCAGCCAAGAGTTGACTAGCGGGGGGATTAGCTACGAGCAGTACTTC. This chain joins TRBV4-2 and TRBJ2-7, with TRBD2 matching 13 bases. The CDR3 consists of 18 residues. Germline trimming cut 0 bases from V and 3 bases from J; bases unmatched to any gene: 8. The germline gives CDR1 LGHNA, CDR2 YNFKEQ.

The V and J genes are TRBV5-1 and TRBJ2-7; the D gene is possibly TRBD2 (5 bases). The germline V and J ends were trimmed by 2 bases and 2 bases, with 17 bases remaining between them. The germline V gene has CDR1 SGHRS and CDR2 YFSETQ. The CDR3 has 16 residues. CDR3 in DNA: TGCGCCAGCAGCTTTCCGCTAAGCGGCAACCCCTACGAGCAGTACTTC. Its protein product is CASSFPLSGNPYEQYF.

The V and J genes are TRBV28 and TRBJ2-5, with a tentative D call TRBD2 (6 bases). Germline CDR1 reads MDHEN; CDR2 reads SYDVKM. Trimming stripped 6 bases from V and 5 bases from J, with 22 bases between. The CDR3 spans 16 residues. In DNA form, the CDR3 reads TGTGCCAGCAGCCCGAGGACGGGAGAAATGTGGGAGACCCAGTACTTC. This sequence encodes CASSPRTGEMWETQYF.

V and J are TRBV13 and TRBJ2-7, with D maybe TRBD2 (7 bases). This CDR3 has 15 amino acids. The V gene's germline CDR1 is PRHDT and CDR2 FYEKMQ (reference sequence). V was cut by 4 bases and J by 0 bases, with 13 bases left in between. The CDR3 coding sequence is TGTGCCAGCAGCTCCTCCGGGGGGCTCTCCTACGAGCAGTACTTC. As protein: CASSSSGGLSYEQYF.

The V and J genes are TRBV27 and TRBJ2-5, with D uncertain. CDR3 length: 16 residues. Germline CDR1 and CDR2: MNHEY and SMNVEV (reference sequence). Trimming pared 1 base from V and 1 base from J, leaving 13 bases between. As DNA, the CDR3 is TGTGCCAGCAGTTTATTGGGCCCCATGGGCCAAGAGACCCAGTACTTC. The encoded protein is CASSLLGPMGQETQYF.

The V gene is TRBV15, the J gene TRBJ2-1, with 9 bases matching TRBD1. V lost 8 bases, J lost 8 bases, and 13 bases stayed unmatched. CDR1 and CDR2 (germline): LNHNV, YYDKDF (reference sequence). The CDR3 is made up of 15 amino acids. The CDR3 DNA reads TGTGCCACCGCCGAGACACCGACAGGGGGGTATGAGCAGTTCTTC. Residues: CATAETPTGGYEQFF.

J is TRBJ1-3 and V is TRBV7-2, with D uncertain. This CDR3 is built from 16 residues. In germline, CDR1 is SGHTA, CDR2 FQGNSA. The germline V and J ends were trimmed by 1 base and 0 bases, with 10 bases remaining between them. CDR3 sequence reads: CASSLGPSGSGNTIYF. DNA for the CDR3: TGTGCCAGCAGCTTAGGCCCTTCTGGCTCTGGAAACACCATATATTTT.

Of note for this clone: Other DNA sequences of this sample code for an identical CDR3. The V call is TRBV7-9, the J call TRBJ2-2; TRBD1 is a possible D gene (5 bases). This CDR3 spans 15 amino acids. Germline V gene data show CDR1 as SEHNR and CDR2 as FQNEAQ (reference sequence). The V end lost 1 base, the J end lost 0 bases, and 6 bases lay between the germline ends. CDR3 DNA: TGTGCCAGCAGCTTAGGGACAACGAACACCGGGGAGCTGTTTTTT. This encodes CASSLGTTNTGELFF.

This sequence joins TRBV29-1 and TRBJ2-1; possibly TRBD2 for D (6 bases). The ends were cut back, 6 bases at V and 8 bases at J, with 17 bases in the middle. The germline gives CDR1 SQVTM, CDR2 ANQGSEA. CDR3 size: 13 residues. The CDR3 protein is CSVVLGLSDEQFF. The DNA for the CDR3 is TGCAGCGTCGTTCTAGGACTATCGGATGAGCAGTTCTTC.

This chain links TRBV15 with TRBJ2-1, with D possibly matching TRBD2 (6 bases). Trimming shortened V by 4 bases and J by 6 bases, and 19 bases separated the two germline ends. This CDR3 is built from 16 residues. The germline gives CDR1 LNHNV, CDR2 YYDKDF (reference sequence). This CDR3 reads CATSTERRVLANEQFF. CDR3 sequence (DNA): TGTGCCACCAGCACGGAAAGGAGGGTATTGGCCAATGAGCAGTTCTTC.

V and J are TRBV19 and TRBJ2-5; 9 bases fit TRBD2. Germline V lookup: CDR1 LNHDA, CDR2 SQIVND (reference sequence). Trimming took 1 base from V and 5 from J; bases not matched to a gene: 8. The CDR3 loop spans 16 amino acids. The CDR3 coding sequence is TGTGCCAGTAGTATAGTTAGCGGGGGAGCCCGGGAGACCCAGTACTTC. Amino acids: CASSIVSGGARETQYF.

The chain has TRBV30 and TRBJ2-1; 10 bases map to TRBD2. From germline, CDR1 is GTSNPN and CDR2 SVGIG (reference sequence). V was pared by 5 bases and J by 6 bases, with 4 bases of the junction left unmatched. The length of the CDR3 is 13 residues. The CDR3 region is CAWSSGSANEQFF. Here the CDR3 DNA reads TGTGCCTGGTCTAGCGGGAGCGCCAATGAGCAGTTCTTC.

This clone was seen once. The V gene is TRBV11-2, the J gene TRBJ2-3; possibly TRBD1 for D (6 bases). This CDR3 region has 16 residues. The V gene lost 4 bases and the J gene lost 0 bases, with 14 bases spanning the gap. Germline assignment: CDR1 SGHAT and CDR2 FQNNGV. The CDR3 region has the DNA TGTGCCAGCAGCTACTTCCGGGACACAAGCACAGATACGCAGTATTTT. It codes for CASSYFRDTSTDTQYF.

The V call is TRBV6-5, the J call TRBJ2-7; 8 positions match TRBD1. There are 15 residues in the CDR3. CDR1 is MNHEY and CDR2 is SVGAGI in the germline V gene. The junction had 9 bases not matched to a gene; V was cut back by 7 bases and J by 1 base. CDR3 loop: CASKTGTGLSYEQYF. CDR3 DNA sequence: TGTGCCAGCAAAACCGGGACAGGCTTATCCTACGAGCAGTACTTC.

This chain links TRBV2 with TRBJ1-3; TRBD1 is a possible D gene (5 bases). Germline V CDR1 and CDR2: SNHLY, FYNNEI. The CDR3 sequence is 14 residues long. V dropped 2 bases and J dropped 2 bases, with 7 bases sitting between them. The CDR3 spells CASSESGAGNTIYF. The CDR3 DNA follows: TGTGCCAGCAGTGAATCGGGGGCTGGAAACACCATATATTTT.

The chain employs TRBV5-8 and TRBJ2-7; D might be TRBD1 (6 bases). V shed 0 bases and J shed 6 bases, with 13 bases lying between them. The germline V gene encodes CDR1 SGHTS and CDR2 YDEGEE. The CDR3 runs 14 residues. The CDR3 DNA is TGTGCCAGCAGCTTGGATCAGGGGATAGCCGAGCAGTACTTC. Amino acids: CASSLDQGIAEQYF.

V gene TRBV6-1 combines with J gene TRBJ2-7; TRBD1 is a possible D gene (5 bases). CDR3 size: 13 residues. Trimming removed 3 bases at V and 6 bases at J, with 12 bases between. Per the germline V gene, CDR1 is MNHNS and CDR2 is SASEGT. For the CDR3, the DNA is TGTGCCAGCAGTGAGGTTCCAGGGCTCGAGCAGTACTTC. It translates to CASSEVPGLEQYF.

This rearrangement joins TRBV29-1 to TRBJ2-7, with 9 bases lining up with TRBD1. The CDR3 sequence is 14 residues long. CDR1 and CDR2 (germline): SQVTM, ANQGSEA. The trim removed 4 bases at V and 2 bases at J, leaving 6 bases unmatched. The CDR3 here is CSVAPGQGPYEQYF. The CDR3 nucleotides read TGCAGCGTTGCTCCGGGACAGGGACCCTACGAGCAGTACTTC.

The rearrangement joins TRBV19 to TRBJ1-2; the D is unclear. V was cut by 7 bases and J by 4 bases, with 16 bases left in between. Germline V gene data show CDR1 as LNHDA and CDR2 as SQIVND (reference sequence). This CDR3 region has 14 residues. CDR3 in amino acids: CASTSRTEAYGYTF. CDR3 nucleotide sequence: TGTGCCAGTACTAGCCGGACGGAGGCCTATGGCTACACCTTC.

CDR3 loop: CASSPDSRPTEAFF. For the CDR3, the DNA is TGTGCCAGCAGTCCTGACTCCCGACCCACTGAAGCTTTCTTT. The chain links TRBV28 to TRBJ1-1; D gene unclear. The V end was cut by 5 bases, the J end by 4 bases, with 14 bases between. Germline assignment: CDR1 MDHEN and CDR2 SYDVKM. The CDR3 has 14 residues.